This T cell receptor (beta chain) was observed in a study of T cell changes during pregnancy in multiple sclerosis (dated by TCRdb to between 2019 and 2020). Concerning the study at large: The study examined how the T cell repertoire changed over the course of pregnancy in women with multiple sclerosis.

Libraries were made using the immunoSEQ multiplex PCR assay. TCRdb retrieved this table from immuneACCESS and kept in-frame rearrangements only. Not all clones are present; in checked studies, unresolved V genes account for under half, and no reason is known for the remainder. This sample comprises under 85,000 clones, roughly 94% of them detected only once. Approximately 0.63% of the sample is held by the ten biggest clonotypes. As encoded in the germline V gene (reference sequence), CDR1 is LNHDA while CDR2 is SQIVND. V loses 7 bases at its end and J loses 4 bases; junction bases beyond the gene matches: 6. From cysteine to phenylalanine, the CDR3 is 13 amino acids long. The retained sequence is limited to the CDR3, 39 bases, with the frame set at the first base. Of note for this clone: This clone's antigen is unknown. Base qualities are missing; no much larger clone stands one base away.

The sample was peripheral blood, taken in the third trimester of pregnancy. This receptor was taken from a female donor with multiple sclerosis, enrolled in a pregnancy study. The V gene is TRBV19 and the J gene is TRBJ1-2; TRBD1 fits 7 bases in the junction. The DNA is TGTGCCAGTATGGGGGGACAGTTCTATGGCTACACCTTC. This translates into CASMGGQFYGYTF.